What follows is one T cell receptor (beta chain) and its context. Its cognate antigen is unknown. The data belong to a study of T cell responses to AZD1222 COVID-19 vaccine. General study points: Only a handful of people who got AZD1222 tested seropositive at baseline. Among vaccine-associated CD4 TCRs, coverage spanned spike, with dominance at 160-218 and 743-854. Females outnumbered males among donors, who were mostly white British; clonal diversity was possibly underestimated.

V lost 4 bases to trimming and J lost 0 bases, with 16 bases between them. Germline V gene data show CDR1 as SGHNT and CDR2 as YYREEE (reference sequence). This CDR3 comprises 16 residues. Only in-frame clones appear in the TCRdb table, and some are missing; sequencing was by immunoSEQ multiplex PCR. The sample includes around 140,000 clones, 92% of them seen just once. This chain links TRBV5-4 with TRBJ2-5; no clear D gene. The material sequenced was peripheral blood, taken 28 days after the second AZD1222 dose. This clonotype was obtained from an adult who received the AZD1222 COVID-19 vaccine. CDR3 sequence reads: CASSPGGGPYQETQYF. The CDR3 nucleotides read TGTGCCAGCAGCCCCGGTGGTGGCCCGTACCAAGAGACCCAGTACTTC. Drawing the rest from reference TRBV5-4 and TRBJ2-5, the complete variable domain is ETGVTQSPTHLIKTRGQQVTLRCSSQSGHNTVSWYQQALGQGPQFIFQYYREEENGRGNFPPRFSGLQFPNYSSELNVNALELDDSALYLCASSPGGGPYQETQYFGPGTRLLVL.